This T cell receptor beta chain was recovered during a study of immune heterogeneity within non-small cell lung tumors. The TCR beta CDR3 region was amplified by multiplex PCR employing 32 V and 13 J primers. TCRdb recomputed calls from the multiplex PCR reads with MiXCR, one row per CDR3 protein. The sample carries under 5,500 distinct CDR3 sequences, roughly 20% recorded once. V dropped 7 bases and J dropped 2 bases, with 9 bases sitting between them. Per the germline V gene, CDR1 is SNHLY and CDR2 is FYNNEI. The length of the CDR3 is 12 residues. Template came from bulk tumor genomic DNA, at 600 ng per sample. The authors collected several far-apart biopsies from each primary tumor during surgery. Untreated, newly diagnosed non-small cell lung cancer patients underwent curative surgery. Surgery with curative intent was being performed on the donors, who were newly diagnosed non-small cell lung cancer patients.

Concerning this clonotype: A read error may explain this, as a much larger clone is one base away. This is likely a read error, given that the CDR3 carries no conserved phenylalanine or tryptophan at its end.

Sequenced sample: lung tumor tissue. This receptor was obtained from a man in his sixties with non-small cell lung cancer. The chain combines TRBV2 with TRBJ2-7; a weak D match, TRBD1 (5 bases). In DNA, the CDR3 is TGTGCCAGCACCCCAGGGCCCTACGAGCAGTACCTC. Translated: CASTPGPYEQYL.